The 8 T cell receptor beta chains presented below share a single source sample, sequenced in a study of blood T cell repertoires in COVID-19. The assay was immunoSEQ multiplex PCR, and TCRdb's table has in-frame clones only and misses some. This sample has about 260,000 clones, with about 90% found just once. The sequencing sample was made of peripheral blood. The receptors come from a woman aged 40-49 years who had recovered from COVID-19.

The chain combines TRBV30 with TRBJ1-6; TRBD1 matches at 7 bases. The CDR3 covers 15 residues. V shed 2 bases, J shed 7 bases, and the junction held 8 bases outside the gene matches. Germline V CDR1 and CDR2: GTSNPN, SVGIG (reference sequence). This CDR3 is CAWSQGGALNSPLHF. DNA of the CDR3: TGTGCCTGGAGTCAGGGGGGCGCTTTGAATTCACCCCTCCACTTT. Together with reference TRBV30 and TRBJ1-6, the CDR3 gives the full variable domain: SQTIHQWPATLVQPVGSPLSLECTVEGTSNPNLYWYRQAAGRGLQLLFYSVGIGQISSEVPQNLSASRPQDRQFILSSKKLLLSDSGFYLCAWSQGGALNSPLHFGNGTRLTVT.

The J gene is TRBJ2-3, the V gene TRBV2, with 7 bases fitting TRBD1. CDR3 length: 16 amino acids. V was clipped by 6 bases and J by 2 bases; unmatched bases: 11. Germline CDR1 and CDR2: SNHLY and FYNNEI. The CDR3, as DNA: TGTGCCAGCAGGGGTGGGTGGGGACAGTACACAGATACGCAGTATTTT. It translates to CASRGGWGQYTDTQYF.

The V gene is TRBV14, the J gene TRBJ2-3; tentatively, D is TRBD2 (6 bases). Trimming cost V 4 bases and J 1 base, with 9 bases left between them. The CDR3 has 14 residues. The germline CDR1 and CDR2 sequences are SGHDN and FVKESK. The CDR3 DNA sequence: TGTGCCAGCAGCCTGGGAGGACGCACAGATACGCAGTATTTT. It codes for CASSLGGRTDTQYF.

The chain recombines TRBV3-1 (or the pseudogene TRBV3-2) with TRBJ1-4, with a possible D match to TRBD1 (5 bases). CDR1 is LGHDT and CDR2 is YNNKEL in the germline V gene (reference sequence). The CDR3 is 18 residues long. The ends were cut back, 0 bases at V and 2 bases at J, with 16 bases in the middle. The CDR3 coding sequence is TGTGCCAGCAGCCAAGATGCGGCAGGGTCGAGGACTAATGAAAAACTGTTTTTT. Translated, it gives CASSQDAAGSRTNEKLFF.

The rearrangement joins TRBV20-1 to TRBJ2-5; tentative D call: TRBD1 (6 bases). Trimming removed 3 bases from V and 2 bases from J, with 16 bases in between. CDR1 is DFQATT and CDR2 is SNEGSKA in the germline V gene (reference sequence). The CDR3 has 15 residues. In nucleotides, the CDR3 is TGCAGTGCTAGTAAGGACAGCCCACAACAAGAGACCCAGTACTTC. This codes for CSASKDSPQQETQYF.

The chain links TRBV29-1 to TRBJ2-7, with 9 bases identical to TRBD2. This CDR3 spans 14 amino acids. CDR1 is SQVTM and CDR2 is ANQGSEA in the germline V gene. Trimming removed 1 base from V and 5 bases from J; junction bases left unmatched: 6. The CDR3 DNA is TGCAGCGTTGAAGGGGCGCGGGGGGGAGACGAGCAGTACTTC. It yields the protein CSVEGARGGDEQYF.

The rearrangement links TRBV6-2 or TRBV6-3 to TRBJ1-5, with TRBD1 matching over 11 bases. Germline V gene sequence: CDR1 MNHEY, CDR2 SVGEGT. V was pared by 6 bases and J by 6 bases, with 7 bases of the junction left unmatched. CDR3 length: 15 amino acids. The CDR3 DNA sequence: TGTGCCAGCAGCCCCGGACAGGGGGCTTTTCAGCCCCAGCATTTT. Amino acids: CASSPGQGAFQPQHF.

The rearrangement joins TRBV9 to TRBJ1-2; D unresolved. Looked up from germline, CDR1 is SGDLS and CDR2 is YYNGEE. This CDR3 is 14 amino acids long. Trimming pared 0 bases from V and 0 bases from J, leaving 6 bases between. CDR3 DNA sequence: TGTGCCAGCAGCGTAGAGGCGGCTAACTATGGCTACACCTTC. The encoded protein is CASSVEAANYGYTF.